The present TCR beta chain was sequenced within a study of blood T cell repertoires in COVID-19. The CDR3 is 13 residues long. With V trimmed by 5 bases and J by 10 bases, 8 bases remained unmatched. Using immunoSEQ multiplex PCR, the repertoire was profiled, and TCRdb retains in-frame clones only, with some absent. The sample holds roughly 100,000 clones, more than 80% seen once. This sequence joins TRBV12-3 or TRBV12-4 and TRBJ2-3, with 8 bases fitting TRBD2. The receptor was isolated from a human donor in a cohort sampled during active COVID-19. The sequenced material came from peripheral blood. The CDR3 nucleotides read TGTGCCAGCAGTACCCCGGGGGGGGGTTCGCAGTATTTT. Translated: CASSTPGGGSQYF.